This TCR beta chain was identified during a study of cytomegalovirus exposure and HLA in healthy donors. Overall study: Earlier sequencing of 200 million or so T cells yielded 95 million to 120 million unique TCR beta sequences.

CDR1 and CDR2 from the germline V gene are LNHDA and SQIVND (reference sequence). This CDR3 contains 14 residues. Trimming took off 7 bases at V and 2 bases at J, with 11 bases between the two ends. The PCR employed 60 Vbeta primers together with 13 Jbeta primers. Repertoires were generated with immunoSEQ multiplex PCR, while TCRdb's copy carries only in-frame clones and drops some. The table has 120,000 to 150,000 clones, roughly 79% seen once. As for this clone: What it binds is unknown.

Overall study results and limits: Later work associated more than 15,000 TCR beta sequences with HLA alleles at 0.05 false discovery rate. High sensitivity and specificity were reportedly achieved when the classifier diagnosed cytomegalovirus status.

The donors comprised healthy bone marrow donors. The sample taken for sequencing was PBMCs. The receptor was isolated from a woman between 40 and 50 years old in good health and CMV-seropositive. The chain couples TRBV19 to TRBJ2-2; a weak D match, TRBD1 (5 bases). CDR3 residues: CASMTAPNTGELFF. In DNA, the CDR3 is TGTGCCAGTATGACAGCTCCAAACACCGGGGAGCTGTTTTTT.